This T cell receptor beta chain was recorded in a study of read filtering for tumor transcriptome and immune sequencing. Study-level results: IR-seq and RNA-seq agreed better without single-read clonotypes.

V was shortened by 6 bases and J by 7 bases, with 15 bases between the two germline ends. The CDR3 has 13 residues. This clonotype was observed many times. The antigen is undetermined. Molecular barcoded adaptors covering alpha/delta and beta/gamma chains were used on 400 to 450 ng RNA. In TCRdb, the reads were re-called with MiXCR into one record per CDR3 protein. The sample lists about 58,000 distinct CDR3 sequences; roughly an eighth were seen once. Material: a population of CD138-negative cells sorted from bone marrow. The chain carries TRBV12-3 or TRBV12-4 and TRBJ1-1; D may be TRBD1 (5 bases). This receptor was obtained from a donor at least 40 years old with multiple myeloma. The DNA for the CDR3 is TGTGCCAGCAGGCCTTATGAAGGGGTTGAAGCTTTCTTT. It is translated as CASRPYEGVEAFF.